Following are 20 T cell receptor beta chains from one sample sequenced in a study of post-analysis software for immune sequencing data. Unique molecular identifiers tagged the TCR beta cDNA libraries. TCRdb re-analysed the PCR reads in MiXCR, keeping a single row per CDR3 protein. Among 750,000 to 950,000 distinct CDR3 sequences listed, around 50% were seen once. These receptors' antigens are unknown. Overall study results and limits: Compared with controls, patients had more of 4 to 6 TRBV segments, including TRBV5-6, TRBV5-1 and TRBV20-1.

Sequenced: blood. The source of these receptors is a girl aged 5-17 years with multiple sclerosis.

This chain uses TRBV5-1 with TRBJ2-1; D may match TRBD1 or TRBD2 (5 bases each). This CDR3 spans 16 amino acids. CDR1 is SGHRS, CDR2 YFSETQ, per germline. Trimming cost V 6 bases and J 5 bases, with 21 bases left between them. CDR3 nucleotide sequence: TGCGCCAGCAACCATGGAAGGGACCCGGGTAACAATGAGCAGTTCTTC. It yields the protein CASNHGRDPGNNEQFF.

The CDR3 loop reads CASTLGPGVSYEQYF. CDR3 coding DNA: TGTGCCAGCACCCTCGGCCCCGGAGTAAGCTACGAGCAGTACTTC. The V call is TRBV6-5, the J call TRBJ2-7; no clear D gene. Germline V gives CDR1 MNHEY, CDR2 SVGAGI. V was pared by 7 bases and J by 3 bases, with 19 bases between. The CDR3 is made up of 15 amino acids.

This clonotype was seen more than once but under ten times. The chain employs TRBV6-5 and TRBJ2-7; 10 bases line up with TRBD1. V dropped 6 bases and J dropped 1; count of bases not matched to a gene: 9. The length of the CDR3 is 16 residues. From germline, CDR1 is MNHEY and CDR2 SVGAGI. The CDR3 nucleotides read TGTGCCAGCAGAACACCAGGGGGACAGGGGTCCTACGAGCAGTACTTC. Its translation: CASRTPGGQGSYEQYF.

This clonotype was observed once. The V and J genes are TRBV4-1 and TRBJ2-1, with 7 nucleotides matching TRBD2. CDR1 is MGHRA and CDR2 is YSYEKL in the germline V gene. This CDR3 has 20 residues. After removal of 0 bases from V and 0 bases from J, the junction contained 14 bases not matched to a gene. CDR3 region: CASSQDLGLRGTLSYNEQFF. CDR3 bases: TGCGCCAGCAGCCAAGATTTGGGGTTGCGGGGGACCCTCTCCTACAATGAGCAGTTCTTC.

The rearrangement joins TRBV29-1 to TRBJ2-7; no firm D call. CDR1 SQVTM and CDR2 ANQGSEA come from the germline V gene. The CDR3 contains 11 residues. V was cut by 3 bases and J by 3 bases, with 6 bases left in between. The CDR3 region has the DNA TGCAGCGTTGACTTTGGCTACGAGCAGTACTTC. As protein: CSVDFGYEQYF.

J is TRBJ1-1 and V is TRBV12-3 or TRBV12-4; D remains ambiguous. The CDR3 is made up of 14 amino acids. With 0 bases removed from V and 4 bases from J, the gap between germline ends came to 9 bases. The CDR3 sequence: CASSLAQRSTEAFF. In nucleotides, the CDR3 is TGTGCCAGCAGTTTAGCACAGAGAAGCACTGAAGCTTTCTTT.

The rearrangement links TRBV29-1 to TRBJ1-2; D remains unclear. This CDR3 has 11 residues. V lost 4 bases, J lost 0 bases, and 3 bases lay in between. CDR1 is SQVTM, CDR2 ANQGSEA, per germline. The chain's CDR3 is CSVATNYGYTF. CDR3 coding DNA: TGCAGCGTTGCTACTAACTATGGCTACACCTTC. The complete variable domain, with remaining parts taken from reference TRBV29-1 and TRBJ1-2, reads SAVISQKPSRDICQRGTSLTIQCQVDSQVTMMFWYRQQPGQSLTLIATANQGSEATYESGFVIDKFPISRPNLTFSTLTVSNMSPEDSSIYLCSVATNYGYTFGSGTRLTVV.

The gene calls are TRBV20-1 and TRBJ2-7; no definite D call. Germline V gives CDR1 DFQATT, CDR2 SNEGSKA (reference sequence). V was trimmed by 0 bases and J by 2 bases, leaving 5 bases between them. CDR3 length equals 12 residues. The CDR3 region is CSARELAYEQYF. The CDR3 bases are TGCAGTGCTAGAGAACTGGCCTACGAGCAGTACTTC.

This clonotype has just a few counts. The rearrangement joins TRBV12-3 or TRBV12-4 to TRBJ1-5; D not certain. The CDR3 has 14 residues. Trimming shortened V by 10 bases and J by 1 base, and 14 bases separated the two germline ends. This CDR3 is CATTPSSSNQPQHF. The DNA of the CDR3 is TGTGCCACCACTCCTTCTAGCAGCAATCAGCCCCAGCATTTT.

The rearrangement joins TRBV20-1 to TRBJ2-1; TRBD1 aligns across 9 bases. Germline V gene lookup returns CDR1 DFQATT and CDR2 SNEGSKA (reference sequence). There are 14 residues in the CDR3. Trimming at V came to 4 bases and at J to 6 bases, leaving 7 bases not matched to a gene. CDR3: CSAMTGTGFNEQFF. As DNA, the CDR3 is TGCAGTGCTATGACCGGGACAGGGTTCAATGAGCAGTTCTTC.

The rearrangement joins TRBV20-1 to TRBJ2-7, with 13 bases that match TRBD2. The germline V gene encodes CDR1 DFQATT and CDR2 SNEGSKA (reference sequence). V lost 5 bases to trimming and J lost 3 bases; unmatched junction nucleotides: 4. The CDR3 is made up of 14 amino acids. The CDR3 protein is CSAHGTSGIYEQYF. DNA of the CDR3: TGCAGTGCTCATGGGACTAGCGGGATCTACGAGCAGTACTTC.

This clonotype has more than one count but fewer than ten. This CDR3 is CSARAAQGQETQYF. The CDR3 nucleotides are TGCAGTGCTAGAGCCGCCCAGGGACAAGAGACCCAGTACTTC. The chain joins TRBV20-1 to TRBJ2-5, with a tentative D call TRBD1 (5 bases). Germline V gene lookup returns CDR1 DFQATT and CDR2 SNEGSKA (reference sequence). This CDR3 contains 14 residues. Between the trimmed V and J ends, which lost 1 base and 2 bases, there was a span of 11 bases.

The chain recombines TRBV6-2 or TRBV6-3 with TRBJ2-1; the D gene is possibly TRBD1 (6 bases). Germline CDR1 reads MNHEY; CDR2 reads SVGEGT. The CDR3 is 21 residues long. V was trimmed by 6 bases and J by 2 bases, leaving 32 bases between them. The CDR3 DNA follows: TGTGCCAGCAGGCCGGAACAGGGACGGAAGACTCCTATTTACACCTACAATGAGCAGTTCTTC. It is translated as CASRPEQGRKTPIYTYNEQFF.

The table lists this clonotype with a count of one. The chain combines TRBV6-6 with TRBJ2-7, with 7 positions matching TRBD1. The CDR3 spans 17 residues. The germline V gene has CDR1 MNHNY and CDR2 SVGAGI (reference sequence). Losses at the gene ends were 5 bases for V and 1 base for J; bases not matched to a gene: 14. The CDR3 DNA is TGTGCCAGCAGTCCCACACAGGGGTCCTTCCTATCCTACGAGCAGTACTTC. This encodes CASSPTQGSFLSYEQYF.

This chain uses TRBV5-1 with TRBJ2-7; TRBD1 matches 9 bases. CDR1 is SGHRS, CDR2 YFSETQ, per germline. CDR3 length equals 16 residues. Unmatched junction bases numbered 13, after V lost 3 bases and J lost 6 bases. This CDR3 reads CASSSPSGQGSIEQYF. The CDR3 nucleotides read TGCGCCAGCAGCTCCCCCTCGGGACAGGGCAGTATCGAGCAGTACTTC.

To note about this clonotype: At one of its ends the junction is not consistent with the germline gene, which may arise from a read error. The chain combines TRBV5-1 with TRBJ2-1; 12 bases match TRBD2. The CDR3 is 15 residues long. Germline V gives CDR1 SGHRS, CDR2 YFSETQ. The CDR3 nucleotides read TGTGCCAGCAGCCGGACTAGCGGGGTCTACAATGAGCAGTTCTTC. Its translation: CASSRTSGVYNEQFF. The whole variable domain, filled in from reference TRBV5-1 and TRBJ2-1, reads KAGVTQTPRYLIKTRGQQVTLSCSPISGHRSVSWYQQTPGQGLQFLFEYFSETQRNKGNFPGRFSGRQFSNSRSEMNVSTLELGDSALYLCASSRTSGVYNEQFFGPGTRLTVL.

The rearrangement uses TRBV5-1 and TRBJ1-1; D unresolved. CDR1 and CDR2 from the germline V gene are SGHRS and YFSETQ. V gave up 5 bases and J gave up 1 base, with 18 bases separating them. This CDR3 is 16 amino acids long. The CDR3 loop is CASSPSTGWTNTEAFF. DNA of the CDR3: TGCGCCAGCAGTCCTAGTACCGGGTGGACGAACACTGAAGCTTTCTTT.

This chain joins TRBV5-1 and TRBJ2-7, with TRBD2 identical over 10 bases. This CDR3 is built from 15 residues. Trimming took 1 base from V and 5 from J; bases not matched to a gene: 6. Germline V gives CDR1 SGHRS, CDR2 YFSETQ. The CDR3 reads CASSLQAGGVNEQYF. The CDR3, as DNA: TGCGCCAGCAGCTTGCAAGCGGGAGGGGTAAACGAGCAGTACTTC.

The rearrangement links TRBV10-2 to TRBJ2-3; 10 bases agree with TRBD2. Losses at the gene ends were 6 bases for V and 1 base for J; bases not matched to a gene: 4. The CDR3 length is 15 residues. Germline assignment: CDR1 WSHSY and CDR2 SAAADI. The CDR3 here is CASRWTSGGTDTQYF. For the CDR3, the DNA is TGCGCCAGCAGATGGACTAGCGGAGGCACAGATACGCAGTATTTT.

The CDR3 reads CSARRGQSSYNEQFF. The CDR3 DNA reads TGCAGTGCTAGACGAGGGCAGTCATCCTACAATGAGCAGTTCTTC. The V gene is TRBV20-1, the J gene TRBJ2-1, with D possibly matching TRBD2 (5 bases). From germline, CDR1 is DFQATT and CDR2 SNEGSKA (reference sequence). The V end was cut by 2 bases, the J end by 1 base, with 12 bases between. The CDR3 runs to 15 residues.